The rows below give T cell receptor beta chains drawn from one sample of a study of human T cells and chemical hapten exposure. TCRdb recomputed calls from the RACE reads with MiXCR, one row per CDR3 protein. The sample gives just under 40,000 distinct CDR3 sequences, about 13% of which show up once; around 2% is in the top ten. The sample consisted of whole blood, taken in connection with sensitization to the hapten diphenylcyclopropenone (DPC). Receptors were obtained from a woman aged 40 to 50 with alopecia areata. Some clones in this sample may be carry-over from other donors' samples. Both conserved end residues are part of each CDR3. The D gene is left open where the match is weak. Some rows mark clone size as missing; the rest say once, few, many or name a class of expanded clone.

j_call clone_size v_call d_call cdr3_nt cdr3_aa
TRBJ2-5 . TRBV28 . TGTGCCAGCAGTTTAAGCCAGCGGTGGGAGACCCAGTACTTC CASSLSQRWETQYF
TRBJ1-1 few TRBV29-1 TRBD1 TGCAGCGTTAGACAGGGGATCACTGAAGCTTTCTTT CSVRQGITEAFF
TRBJ2-7 many TRBV18 . TGTGCCAGCTCCGCGAGTAGTGGCGCCCACGAGCAGTACTTC CASSASSGAHEQYF
TRBJ1-4 many TRBV2 . TGTGCCAGCAAACCAGTAGCAACTAATGAAAAACTGTTTTTT CASKPVATNEKLFF
TRBJ1-4 few TRBV28 TRBD1 TGTGCCAGCAGTAACCGTCGACAGGGAAGAGGTGAAAAACTGTTTTTT CASSNRRQGRGEKLFF
TRBJ1-2 many TRBV2 . TGTGCCAGCATGGTCAGGGTCTATGGCTACACCTTC CASMVRVYGYTF
TRBJ2-7 few TRBV19 TRBD2 TGTGCCAGCGCCCTAGCGGAGAGCTCCTACGAGCAGTACTTC CASALAESSYEQYF
TRBJ2-5 . TRBV28 . TGTGCCAGCAGCCCGCTACTAGCAGGGGAGACCCAGTACTTC CASSPLLAGETQYF
TRBJ2-3 . TRBV6-1 TRBD2 TGTGCCAGCAGTTCGACTAGCGGGAATACAGATACGCAGTATTTT CASSSTSGNTDTQYF
TRBJ1-5 many TRBV7-9 . TGTGCCAGCAGCCGACTGGATTGGGGAGATCAGCCCCAGCATTTT CASSRLDWGDQPQHF
TRBJ2-1 . TRBV28 TRBD2 TGTGCCAGCAGTTTAAGGCTAGCGGAGAGCAACAATGAGCAGTTCTTC CASSLRLAESNNEQFF
TRBJ2-5 few TRBV11-2 TRBD2 TGTGCCAGCTCGCGCGGGAGACAAGAGACCCAGTACTTC CASSRGRQETQYF
TRBJ1-6 few TRBV18 . TGTGCCAGCTCACCTAGGACGGATAATTCACCCCTCCACTTT CASSPRTDNSPLHF
TRBJ2-2 few TRBV29-1 . TGCAGCGTTGAACGGAACACCCACACCGGGGAGCTGTTTTTT CSVERNTHTGELFF
TRBJ2-7 . TRBV28 . TGTGCCAGCAGTTTATGGCCAGACAACTCCTACGAGCAGTACTTC CASSLWPDNSYEQYF
TRBJ1-1 few TRBV7-2 . TGTGCCAGCAGCTATGGGGCCTCCAACGCTGAAGCTTTCTTT CASSYGASNAEAFF
TRBJ2-5 . TRBV6-5 TRBD2 TGTGCCAGCAGTTCCACTAGCGGGGCCCAAGAGACCCAGTACTTC CASSSTSGAQETQYF
TRBJ2-1 many TRBV4-2 TRBD2 TGTGCCAGCAGCCTGGGCGCGAGGCTAGCGGGAGTTAGCTCCTACAATGAGCAGTTCTTC CASSLGARLAGVSSYNEQFF
TRBJ1-1 few TRBV20-1 . TGCAGTGCTGGCGAACGCTCTGAAGCTTTCTTT CSAGERSEAFF
TRBJ2-3 many TRBV29-1 TRBD1 TGCAGCGTTGTATTTGGGCAGGGGGCGGCAGATACGCAGTATTTT CSVVFGQGAADTQYF
TRBJ1-4 few TRBV9 . TGTGCCAGCAGCCCCCGGGACGCTAGTGAAAAACTGTTTTTT CASSPRDASEKLFF
TRBJ1-4 few TRBV29-1 TRBD1 TGCAGCGTGGGACAGGGACAACGGAGGGATGAAAAACTGTTTTTT CSVGQGQRRDEKLFF
TRBJ2-1 . TRBV12-3/TRBV12-4 . TGTGCCAGCACAGGAGGGCCAGGTGAGCAGTTCTTC CASTGGPGEQFF
TRBJ1-1 many TRBV7-9 . TGTGCCAGCAGCGTGCAGCACACTGAAGCTTTCTTT CASSVQHTEAFF
TRBJ2-7 medium-sized TRBV28 . TGTGCCAGCAGTTTAGGAGGGCGAGCCTACGAGCAGTACTTC CASSLGGRAYEQYF
TRBJ1-5 few TRBV14 . TGTGCCAGCAGCCAAGACGGGGGTGACAATCAGCCCCAGCATTTT CASSQDGGDNQPQHF
TRBJ1-4 few TRBV28 . TGTGCAAGCACAGGGAATGAAAAACTGTTTTTT CASTGNEKLFF